This T cell receptor (beta chain) derives from a study of cytomegalovirus exposure and HLA in healthy donors. Study-level information: Earlier results showed roughly 120 million unique TCR beta sequences derived from roughly 200 million T cells.

The PCR made use of 60 Vbeta and 13 Jbeta primers. The assay was immunoSEQ multiplex PCR, and TCRdb's table has in-frame clones only and misses some. This table has 120,000 to 150,000 clones, 80% appearing once. Sequencing input: PBMCs. The receptor's source is a female donor in good health and CMV-seronegative.

CDR3 coding DNA: TGTGCCAGCAGCCGAGGACAGGAAACAACTAATGAAAAACTGTTTTTT. It yields the protein CASSRGQETTNEKLFF. The chain links TRBV4-2 to TRBJ1-4; 7 nucleotides agree with TRBD1. This CDR3 has 16 amino acids. Germline CDR1 LGHNA, CDR2 YNFKEQ. With V trimmed by 4 bases and J by 0 bases, 5 bases remained unmatched.